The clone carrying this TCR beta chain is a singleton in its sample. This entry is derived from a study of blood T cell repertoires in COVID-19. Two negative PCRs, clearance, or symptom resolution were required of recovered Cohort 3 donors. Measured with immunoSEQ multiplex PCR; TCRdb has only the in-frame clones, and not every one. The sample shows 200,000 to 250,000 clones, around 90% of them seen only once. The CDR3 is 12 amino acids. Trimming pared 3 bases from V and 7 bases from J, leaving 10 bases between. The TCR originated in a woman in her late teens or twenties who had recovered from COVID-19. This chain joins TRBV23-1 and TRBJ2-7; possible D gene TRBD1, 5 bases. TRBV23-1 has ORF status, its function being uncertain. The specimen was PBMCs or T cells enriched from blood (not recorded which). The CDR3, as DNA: TGCGCCAGCAGTCAGCAGGGCCCAGAGCAGTACTTC. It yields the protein CASSQQGPEQYF.